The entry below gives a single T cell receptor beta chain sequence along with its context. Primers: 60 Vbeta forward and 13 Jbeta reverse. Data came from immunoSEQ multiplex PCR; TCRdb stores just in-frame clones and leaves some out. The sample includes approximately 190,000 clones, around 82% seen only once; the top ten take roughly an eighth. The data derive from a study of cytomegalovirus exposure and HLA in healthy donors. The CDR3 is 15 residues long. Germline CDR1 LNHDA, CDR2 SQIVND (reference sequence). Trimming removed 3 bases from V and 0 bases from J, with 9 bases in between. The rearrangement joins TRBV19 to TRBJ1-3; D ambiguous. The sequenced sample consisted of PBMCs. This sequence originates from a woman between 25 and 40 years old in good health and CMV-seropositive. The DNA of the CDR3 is TGTGCCAGTAGTATTTCAGCGGACTCTGGAAACACCATATATTTT. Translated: CASSISADSGNTIYF. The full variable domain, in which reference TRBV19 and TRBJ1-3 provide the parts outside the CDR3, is DGGITQSPKYLFRKEGQNVTLSCEQNLNHDAMYWYRQDPGQGLRLIYYSQIVNDFQKGDIAEGYSVSREKKESFPLTVTSAQKNPTAFYLCASSISADSGNTIYFGEGSWLTVV.